This T cell receptor (beta chain) was found in a study of blood T cell repertoires in COVID-19. Overall study: Sources were T cells, B-cell-depleted T cells, or PBMCs; the material itself was cDNA or gDNA.

Original data processing: Cell counts per sample came from amplifying reference gene primers. Method: immunoSEQ multiplex PCR; TCRdb's copy keeps in-frame clones and lacks some. Clonal size and the V and J genes are those of that table, whereas D and trimming came from the DNA. The table records about 190,000 clones, more than 75% of them present only once. Enrolled through a virtual design, the participants were between about 18 and 100 years of age and came from under 25 US areas. The sequencing input was PBMCs or T cells enriched from blood (not recorded which). This clonotype was obtained from a woman between 45 and 65 years old who had recovered from COVID-19.

The CDR3 sequence is CASSSSPNEQYF. For the CDR3, the DNA is TGTGCCAGCAGTTCTAGTCCGAACGAGCAGTACTTC. The chain uses TRBV28 and TRBJ2-7; D unresolved. The germline V gene encodes CDR1 MDHEN and CDR2 SYDVKM. V lost 4 bases to trimming and J lost 5 bases, with 9 bases between them. There are 12 residues in the CDR3.